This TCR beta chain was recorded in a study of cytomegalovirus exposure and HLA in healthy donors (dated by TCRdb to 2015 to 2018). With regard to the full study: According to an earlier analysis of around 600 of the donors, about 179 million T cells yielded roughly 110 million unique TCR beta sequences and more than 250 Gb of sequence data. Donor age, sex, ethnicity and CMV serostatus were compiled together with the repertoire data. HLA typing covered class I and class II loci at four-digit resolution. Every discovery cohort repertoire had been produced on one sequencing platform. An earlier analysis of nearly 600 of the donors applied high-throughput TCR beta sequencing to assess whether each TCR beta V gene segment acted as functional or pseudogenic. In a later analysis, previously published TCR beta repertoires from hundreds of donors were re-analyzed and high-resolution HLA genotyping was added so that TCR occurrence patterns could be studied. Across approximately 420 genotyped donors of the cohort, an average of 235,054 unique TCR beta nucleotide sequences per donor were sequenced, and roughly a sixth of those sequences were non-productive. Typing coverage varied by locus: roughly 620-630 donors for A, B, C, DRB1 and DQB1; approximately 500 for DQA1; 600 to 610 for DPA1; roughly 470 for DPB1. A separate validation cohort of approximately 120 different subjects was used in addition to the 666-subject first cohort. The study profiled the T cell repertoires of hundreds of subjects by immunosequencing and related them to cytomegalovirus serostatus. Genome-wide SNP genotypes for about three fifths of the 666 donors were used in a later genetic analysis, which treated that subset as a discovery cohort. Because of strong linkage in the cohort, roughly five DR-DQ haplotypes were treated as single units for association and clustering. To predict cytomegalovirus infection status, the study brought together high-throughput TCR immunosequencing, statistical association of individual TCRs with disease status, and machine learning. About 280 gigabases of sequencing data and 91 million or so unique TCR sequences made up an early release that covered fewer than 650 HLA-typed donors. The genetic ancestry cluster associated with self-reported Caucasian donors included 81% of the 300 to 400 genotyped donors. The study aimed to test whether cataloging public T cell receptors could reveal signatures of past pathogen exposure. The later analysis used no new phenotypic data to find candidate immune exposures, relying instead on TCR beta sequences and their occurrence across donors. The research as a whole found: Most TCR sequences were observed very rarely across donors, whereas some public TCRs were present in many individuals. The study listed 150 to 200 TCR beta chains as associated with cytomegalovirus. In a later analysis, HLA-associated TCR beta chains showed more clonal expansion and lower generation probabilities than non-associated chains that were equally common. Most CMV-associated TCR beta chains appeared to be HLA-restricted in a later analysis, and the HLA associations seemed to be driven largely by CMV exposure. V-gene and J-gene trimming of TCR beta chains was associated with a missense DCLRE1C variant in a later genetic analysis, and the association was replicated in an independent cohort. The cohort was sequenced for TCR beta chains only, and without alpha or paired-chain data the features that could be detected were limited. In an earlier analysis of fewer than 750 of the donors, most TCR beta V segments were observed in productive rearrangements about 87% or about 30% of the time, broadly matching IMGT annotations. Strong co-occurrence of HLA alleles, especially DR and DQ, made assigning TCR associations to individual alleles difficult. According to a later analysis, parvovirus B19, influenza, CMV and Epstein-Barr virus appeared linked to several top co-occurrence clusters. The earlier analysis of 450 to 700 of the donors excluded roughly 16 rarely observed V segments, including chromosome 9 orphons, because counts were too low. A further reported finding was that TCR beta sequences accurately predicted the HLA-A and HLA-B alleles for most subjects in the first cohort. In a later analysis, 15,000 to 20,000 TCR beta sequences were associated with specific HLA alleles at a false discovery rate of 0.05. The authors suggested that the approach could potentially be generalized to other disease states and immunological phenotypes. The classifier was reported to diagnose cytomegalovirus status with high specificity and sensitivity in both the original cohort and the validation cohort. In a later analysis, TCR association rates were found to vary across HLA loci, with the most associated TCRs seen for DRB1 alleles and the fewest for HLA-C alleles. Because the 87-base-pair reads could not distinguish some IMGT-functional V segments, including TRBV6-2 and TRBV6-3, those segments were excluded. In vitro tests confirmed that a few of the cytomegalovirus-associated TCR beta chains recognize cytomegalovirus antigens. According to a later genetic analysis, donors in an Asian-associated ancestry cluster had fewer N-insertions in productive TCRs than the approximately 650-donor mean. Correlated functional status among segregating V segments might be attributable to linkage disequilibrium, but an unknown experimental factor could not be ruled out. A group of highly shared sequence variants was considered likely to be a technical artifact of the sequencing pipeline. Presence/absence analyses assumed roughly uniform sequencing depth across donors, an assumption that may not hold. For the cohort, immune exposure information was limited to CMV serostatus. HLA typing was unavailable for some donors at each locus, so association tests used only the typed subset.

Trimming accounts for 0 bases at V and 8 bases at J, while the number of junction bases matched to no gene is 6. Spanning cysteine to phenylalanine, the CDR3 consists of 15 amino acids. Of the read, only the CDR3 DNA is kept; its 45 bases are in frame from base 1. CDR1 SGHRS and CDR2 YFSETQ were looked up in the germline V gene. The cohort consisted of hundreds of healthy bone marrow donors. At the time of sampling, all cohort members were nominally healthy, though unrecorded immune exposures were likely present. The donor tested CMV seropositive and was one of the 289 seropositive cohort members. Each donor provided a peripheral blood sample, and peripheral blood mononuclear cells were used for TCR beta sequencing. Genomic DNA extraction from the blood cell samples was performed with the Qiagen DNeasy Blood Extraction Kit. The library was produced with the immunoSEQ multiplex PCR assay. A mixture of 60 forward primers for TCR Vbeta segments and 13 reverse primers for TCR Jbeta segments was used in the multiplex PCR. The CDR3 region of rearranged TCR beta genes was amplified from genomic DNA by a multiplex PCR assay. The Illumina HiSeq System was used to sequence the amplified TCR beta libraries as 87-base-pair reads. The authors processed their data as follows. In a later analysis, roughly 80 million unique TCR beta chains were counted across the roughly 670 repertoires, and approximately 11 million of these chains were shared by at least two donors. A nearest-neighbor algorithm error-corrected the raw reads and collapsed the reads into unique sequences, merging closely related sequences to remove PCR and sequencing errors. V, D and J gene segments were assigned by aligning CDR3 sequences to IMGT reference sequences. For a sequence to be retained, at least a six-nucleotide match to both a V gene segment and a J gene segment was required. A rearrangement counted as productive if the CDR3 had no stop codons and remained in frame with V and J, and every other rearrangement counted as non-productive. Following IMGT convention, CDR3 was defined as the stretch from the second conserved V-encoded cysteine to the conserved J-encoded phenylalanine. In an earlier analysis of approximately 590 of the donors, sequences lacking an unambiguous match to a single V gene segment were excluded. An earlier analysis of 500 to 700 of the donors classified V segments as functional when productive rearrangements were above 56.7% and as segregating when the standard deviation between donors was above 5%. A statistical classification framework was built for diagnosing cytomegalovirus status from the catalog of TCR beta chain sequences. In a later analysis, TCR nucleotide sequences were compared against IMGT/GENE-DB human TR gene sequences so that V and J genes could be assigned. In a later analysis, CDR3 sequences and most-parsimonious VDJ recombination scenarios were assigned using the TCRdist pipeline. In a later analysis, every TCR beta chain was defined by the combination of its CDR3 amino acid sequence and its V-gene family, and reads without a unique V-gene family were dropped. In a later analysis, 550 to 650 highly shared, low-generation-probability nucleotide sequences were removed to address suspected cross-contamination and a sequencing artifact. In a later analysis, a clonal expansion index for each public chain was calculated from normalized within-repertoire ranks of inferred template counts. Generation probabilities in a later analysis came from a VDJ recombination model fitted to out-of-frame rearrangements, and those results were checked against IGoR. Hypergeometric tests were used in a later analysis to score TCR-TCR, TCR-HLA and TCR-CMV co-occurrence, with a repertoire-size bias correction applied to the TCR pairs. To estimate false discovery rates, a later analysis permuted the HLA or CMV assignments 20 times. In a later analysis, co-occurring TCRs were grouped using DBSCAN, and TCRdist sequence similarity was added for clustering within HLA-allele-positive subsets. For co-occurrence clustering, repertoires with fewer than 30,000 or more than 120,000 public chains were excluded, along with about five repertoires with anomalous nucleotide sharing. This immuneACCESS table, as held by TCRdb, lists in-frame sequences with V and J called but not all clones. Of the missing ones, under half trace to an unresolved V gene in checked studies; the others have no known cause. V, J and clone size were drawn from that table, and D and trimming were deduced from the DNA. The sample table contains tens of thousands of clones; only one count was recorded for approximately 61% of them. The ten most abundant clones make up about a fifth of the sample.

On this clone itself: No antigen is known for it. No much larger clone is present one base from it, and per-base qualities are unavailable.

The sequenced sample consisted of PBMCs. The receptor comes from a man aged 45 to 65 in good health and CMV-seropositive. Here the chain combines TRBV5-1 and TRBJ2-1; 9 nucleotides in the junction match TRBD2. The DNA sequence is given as TGCGCCAGCAGCTTGGTGCTAGCGGGGATCGATGAGCAGTTCTTC. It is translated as CASSLVLAGIDEQFF.